Presented here are 9 T cell receptor beta chains from one specimen sequenced in a study of blood T cell repertoires in COVID-19. Only in-frame clones appear in the TCRdb table, and some are missing; sequencing was by immunoSEQ multiplex PCR. The sample has about 90,000 clones; 70% to 90% are singletons. The sample taken for sequencing was peripheral blood. All receptors derive from a man over 45 with COVID-19, enrolled during active disease.

The gene calls are TRBV2 and TRBJ1-2, with no clear D. This CDR3 contains 16 residues. Germline CDR1 and CDR2: SNHLY and FYNNEI. V was shortened by 7 bases and J by 1 base, with 19 bases between the two germline ends. This chain's CDR3 is CASIAQNLGVNYGYTF. CDR3 in DNA: TGTGCCAGCATAGCTCAAAACCTGGGAGTTAACTATGGCTACACCTTC.

Regarding this clone: Mismatch with germline at one junction end may stem from a read error. This rearrangement joins TRBV19 to TRBJ2-1; no firm D call. From germline, CDR1 is LNHDA and CDR2 SQIVND (reference sequence). This CDR3 spans 14 amino acids. In DNA form, the CDR3 reads TGTGCCAGTAGTATGCTCCGACTCGAGAATGAACAGTTCTTC. This sequence encodes CASSMLRLENEQFF.

The chain combines TRBV6-4 with TRBJ1-5; no firm D call. CDR3 length: 15 residues. Germline loops: CDR1 MRHNA, CDR2 SNTAGT. Trimming stripped 3 bases from V and 4 bases from J, with 13 bases between. CDR3 residues: CASSEPARENQPQHF. The CDR3, as DNA: TGTGCCAGCAGTGAGCCCGCCCGGGAGAATCAGCCCCAGCATTTT.

This clone appeared a single time. The rearrangement joins TRBV14 to TRBJ1-6; a weak D match, TRBD1 (5 bases). V dropped 1 base and J dropped 9 bases, with 13 bases sitting between them. Germline CDR1 reads SGHDN; CDR2 reads FVKESK. The CDR3 totals 15 residues. The CDR3: CASSQVKGDTSPLHF. CDR3 DNA: TGTGCCAGCAGCCAAGTGAAAGGGGATACTTCACCCCTCCACTTT. Full variable domain (outside the CDR3, taken from reference TRBV14 and TRBJ1-6): EAGVTQFPSHSVIEKGQTVTLRCDPISGHDNLYWYRRVMGKEIKFLLHFVKESKQDESGMPNNRFLAERTGGTYSTLKVQPAELEDSGVYFCASSQVKGDTSPLHFGNGTRLTVT.

This clone was counted a few times. CDR3 in amino acids: CASSAWTGPNSPLHF. CDR3 in DNA: TGTGCCAGCAGCGCATGGACAGGGCCGAATTCACCCCTCCACTTT. The rearrangement links TRBV9 to TRBJ1-6; 8 nucleotides line up with TRBD1. This CDR3 contains 15 residues. The J segment lost 7 bases and the V segment lost 3 bases, leaving 6 bases of the junction unmatched. CDR1 and CDR2 from the germline V gene are SGDLS and YYNGEE.

The CDR3 DNA is TGTGCCAGCAGTGTACAGGGGGTCTCCTACGAGCAGTACTTC. Its translation: CASSVQGVSYEQYF. The chain recombines TRBV2 with TRBJ2-7, with 8 positions matching TRBD1. The CDR3 is 14 amino acids. Losses at the gene ends were 4 bases for V and 0 bases for J; bases not matched to a gene: 2. Germline CDR1 and CDR2: SNHLY and FYNNEI.

The chain couples TRBV7-9 to TRBJ2-5; no clear D. Germline CDR1 and CDR2: SEHNR and FQNEAQ (reference sequence). The CDR3 totals 15 residues. The V and J ends lost 0 bases and 2 bases respectively, with 10 bases between them. The CDR3 here is CASSLAEVLQETQYF. The CDR3 DNA sequence: TGTGCCAGCAGCTTAGCTGAGGTGCTACAAGAGACCCAGTACTTC.

The chain recombines TRBV3-1 (or the pseudogene TRBV3-2) with TRBJ1-1, with TRBD1 matching 8 bases. This CDR3 contains 15 residues. Trimming at V came to 0 bases and at J to 4 bases, leaving 4 bases not matched to a gene. Germline CDR1 reads LGHDT; CDR2 reads YNNKEL (reference sequence). The CDR3 bases are TGTGCCAGCAGCCAAGATACAGGGGGAACCACTGAAGCTTTCTTT. This encodes CASSQDTGGTTEAFF.

The chain joins TRBV7-9 to TRBJ2-3, with no clear D. Germline CDR1 reads SEHNR; CDR2 reads FQNEAQ (reference sequence). Trimming removed 5 bases at V and 6 bases at J, with 9 bases between. This CDR3 contains 12 residues. The CDR3 DNA follows: TGTGCCAGCAGCGTACAGTTTGATACGCAGTATTTT. Protein sequence: CASSVQFDTQYF.